Below, one TCR beta chain is given with its context. Its antigen is as yet unknown. Assay: immunoSEQ multiplex PCR; the TCRdb copy retains only in-frame clones and omits some. The sample has around 140,000 clones, about 91% seen once. The sample comes from a study of T cell responses to AZD1222 COVID-19 vaccine. As for the study in general: Second doses that came at about 4 or about 12 weeks were put together.

Overall study findings and caveats: CD4 TCRs linked to vaccination spanned spike, dominating at 160-218 and 743-854. It was only 6 or 7 AZD1222 recipients who were seropositive at baseline.

This CDR3 has 14 amino acids. Per germline, CDR1 SGHNT and CDR2 YYREEE (reference sequence). Trimming cost V 6 bases and J 5 bases, with 17 bases left between them. The specimen was peripheral blood, collected on day 0 of AZD1222 vaccination. The chain combines TRBV5-4 with TRBJ1-1; TRBD1 is a possible D gene (5 bases). The sequence was obtained from an adult in good health. The CDR3 is CASTWGPHGTEAFF. The CDR3 nucleotides are TGTGCCAGCACCTGGGGACCTCACGGGACTGAAGCTTTCTTT.